The 26 T cell receptor beta chains below were found in one sample sequenced in a study of beta chain features in type 1 diabetes. As every portion of the isolated RNA was reverse transcribed, the sequencing read expressed TCRB transcripts. This table comes from immunoSEQ multiplex PCR, and its TCRdb copy is limited to in-frame clones, with some not included. The table shows under 900,000 clones, with 15% to 20% occurring only once. Source material: naive CD4+ T cells from blood. The receptor set was obtained from a woman under 30 in good health.

This clone was counted only a few times. The chain carries TRBV18 and TRBJ2-4, with D perhaps TRBD1 (5 bases). Trimming pared 4 bases from V and 8 bases from J, leaving 12 bases between. The germline CDR1 and CDR2 sequences are KGHSH and LQKENI. CDR3 size: 13 residues. CDR3 sequence (DNA): TGTGCCAGCTCACACTCTACAGGAGACATTCAGTACTTC. Translating gives CASSHSTGDIQYF.

The sample holds a few counts of this clone. The chain links TRBV4-2 to TRBJ1-2; D is unresolved. This CDR3 has 15 residues. V was trimmed by 0 bases and J by 7 bases, leaving 15 bases between them. Germline V gene sequence: CDR1 LGHNA, CDR2 YNFKEQ. The CDR3 DNA is TGTGCCAGCAGCCAAGATCAAGGCGCAGTGGCTGGCTACACCTTC. Its translation is CASSQDQGAVAGYTF.

This clone was detected only a few times. The rearrangement joins TRBV7-3 to TRBJ2-1; 11 bases fit TRBD2. V shed 4 bases, J shed 2 bases, and the junction held 4 bases outside the gene matches. The CDR3 runs 16 residues. In germline, CDR1 is SGHTA, CDR2 FQGTGA. DNA for the CDR3: TGTGCCAGCAGCTCGACTAGCGGGGCTACCTACAATGAGCAGTTCTTC. Protein product: CASSSTSGATYNEQFF.

The rearrangement links TRBV2 to TRBJ2-1; TRBD1 matches 7 bases. Germline-derived CDR1 and CDR2 are SNHLY and FYNNEI. The CDR3 has 13 amino acids. V was pared by 6 bases and J by 9 bases, with 8 bases of the junction left unmatched. Written as DNA, the CDR3 is TGTGCCAGCAGCAAAGCTAACAGGGGTGAGCAGTTCTTC. As protein: CASSKANRGEQFF.

The chain uses TRBV6-5 and TRBJ2-4; 7 positions match TRBD2. CDR3 length: 13 amino acids. V was clipped by 8 bases and J by 2 bases; unmatched bases: 3. Germline V gene sequence: CDR1 MNHEY, CDR2 SVGAGI. In DNA, the CDR3 is TGTGCCAGCGGCGGGAGATCCAAAAACATTCAGTACTTC. The encoded protein is CASGGRSKNIQYF.

This rearrangement joins TRBV28 to TRBJ1-5; 8 bases line up with TRBD1. Looked up from germline, CDR1 is MDHEN and CDR2 is SYDVKM. V lost 6 bases and J lost 2; bases outside the gene matches: 6. This CDR3 has 15 residues. CDR3 in amino acids: CASSTTGGGNQPQHF. CDR3 in DNA: TGTGCCAGCAGCACCACAGGGGGAGGCAATCAGCCCCAGCATTTT.

This chain uses TRBV5-1 with TRBJ2-2; D may be TRBD2 (6 bases). The CDR3 extends over 15 amino acids. With 0 bases removed from V and 4 bases from J, the gap between germline ends came to 10 bases. Germline loops: CDR1 SGHRS, CDR2 YFSETQ. The CDR3 here is CASSLAIGGTGELFF. In nucleotides, the CDR3 is TGCGCCAGCAGCTTGGCCATCGGGGGCACCGGGGAGCTGTTTTTT.

The rearrangement uses TRBV11-2 and TRBJ2-4; D is unresolved. Germline CDR1 and CDR2: SGHAT and FQNNGV. The germline V and J ends were trimmed by 2 bases and 1 base, with 9 bases remaining between them. The CDR3 has 15 residues. The CDR3 nucleotides are TGTGCCAGCAGCTTAAGGGTGGGCGCCAAAAACATTCAGTACTTC. Translating gives CASSLRVGAKNIQYF.

Only a few counts were recorded for this clone. The gene calls are TRBV28 and TRBJ2-2, with D possibly matching TRBD1 (5 bases). The CDR3 runs to 14 residues. Germline CDR1 and CDR2: MDHEN and SYDVKM. V gave up 3 bases and J gave up 3 bases, with 8 bases separating them. The CDR3 nucleotides are TGTGCCAGCAGTTTTCCCAGGGACACCGGGGAGCTGTTTTTT. Its protein is CASSFPRDTGELFF.

The chain uses TRBV9 and TRBJ2-7; TRBD2 matches at 9 bases. The trim removed 2 bases at V and 1 base at J, leaving 4 bases unmatched. Germline assignment: CDR1 SGDLS and CDR2 YYNGEE. This CDR3 has 15 amino acids. The CDR3 DNA follows: TGTGCCAGCAGCGTGGCGGGAGGGGATTCCTACGAGCAGTACTTC. Its translation is CASSVAGGDSYEQYF.

The chain links TRBV11-2 to TRBJ2-1; 8 bases match TRBD2. Germline V gene data show CDR1 as SGHAT and CDR2 as FQNNGV. The CDR3 totals 16 residues. J gave up 7 bases and V 5 bases, and 13 bases lay outside the gene matches. The CDR3 coding sequence is TGTGCCAGCAGCCGGTGGATGGAGCGGGAGAAGAATGAGCAGTTCTTC. Protein: CASSRWMEREKNEQFF.

This clone was observed a handful of times. This chain links TRBV28 with TRBJ2-3, with D hard to call. The germline V gene has CDR1 MDHEN and CDR2 SYDVKM. The CDR3 runs 13 residues. V was pared by 8 bases and J by 0 bases, with 9 bases between. CDR3 loop: CASCQTSTDTQYF. In nucleotides, the CDR3 is TGTGCCAGCTGCCAAACCAGCACAGATACGCAGTATTTT. Full variable domain (remainder filled in from reference TRBV28 and TRBJ2-3): DVKVTQSSRYLVKRTGEKVFLECVQDMDHENMFWYRQDPGLGLRLIYFSYDVKMKEKGDIPEGYSVSREKKERFSLILESASTNQTSMYLCASCQTSTDTQYFGPGTRLTVL.

A few counts support this clone. V and J are TRBV4-3 and TRBJ2-2; 9 nucleotides align to TRBD2. Germline loops: CDR1 LGHNA, CDR2 YSLEER. J lost 7 bases, V lost 0 bases, and 9 bases had no gene match. CDR3 length equals 17 residues. The CDR3 spells CASSQDSMSSGVGELFF. The CDR3 bases are TGCGCCAGCAGCCAAGATTCCATGTCTAGCGGGGTCGGGGAGCTGTTTTTT.

On this clone itself: This may arise from a read error, as a much more abundant clone is one base away. In the same sample, other DNA sequences code for this CDR3. The chain employs TRBV5-4 and TRBJ1-5; D not certain. This CDR3 is built from 12 residues. V lost 1 base and J 4 bases, leaving 3 bases between the germline ends. The germline V gene has CDR1 SGHNT and CDR2 YYREEE (reference sequence). The CDR3 DNA follows: TGTGCCAGCAGCTTGCCTAATCAGCCCCAGCATTTT. Residues: CASSLPNQPQHF.

The chain recombines TRBV5-1 with TRBJ2-1, with TRBD1 matching 8 bases. J lost 7 bases, V lost 6 bases, and 9 bases had no gene match. CDR3 size: 14 residues. In germline, CDR1 is SGHRS, CDR2 YFSETQ. The CDR3 sequence is CASTSGTGGNEQFF. In DNA form, the CDR3 reads TGCGCCAGCACCTCGGGGACAGGCGGGAATGAGCAGTTCTTC.

This clone was picked up a small number of times. This chain uses TRBV25-1 with TRBJ2-1, with TRBD2 as a possible D gene (6 bases). This CDR3 has 13 residues. V was shortened by 1 base and J by 7 bases, with 8 bases between the two germline ends. CDR1 MGHDK and CDR2 SYGVNS come from the germline V gene. CDR3 sequence reads: CASSELGGNEQFF. Here the CDR3 DNA reads TGTGCCAGCAGTGAATTGGGGGGTAATGAGCAGTTCTTC.

A remark on this clone: Given a much more abundant clone one base away, this may be a read error. This chain links TRBV7-9 with TRBJ2-1; D not certain. V dropped 7 bases and J dropped 0 bases, with 1 base sitting between them. The CDR3 runs to 11 residues. Germline V lookup: CDR1 SEHNR, CDR2 FQNEAQ (reference sequence). CDR3 bases: TGTGCCAGCAACTCCTACAATGAGCAGTTCTTC. This codes for CASNSYNEQFF.

This clone was picked up a small number of times. Its ends do not fully match the called genes, so a read error is possible. The V call is TRBV18, the J call TRBJ2-2, with 10 bases aligning to TRBD2. The CDR3 consists of 15 residues. Germline assignment: CDR1 KGHSH and CDR2 LQKENI. The CDR3 DNA reads TGTGCCAGCTCACCCCTAGCGGGAGCCGCCGGTGAGCTGTTTTTT. Its protein product is CASSPLAGAAGELFF.

This chain connects TRBV28 to TRBJ1-5; TRBD1 is a possible D gene (6 bases). Germline values: CDR1 MDHEN, CDR2 SYDVKM. CDR3 length: 18 amino acids. The ends were cut back, 6 bases at V and 0 bases at J, with 21 bases in the middle. The CDR3 DNA follows: TGTGCCAGCAGGAACCGGGACCTTCGGGGGCGTAGCAATCAGCCCCAGCATTTT. It yields the protein CASRNRDLRGRSNQPQHF. The full variable domain, completed using reference TRBV28 and TRBJ1-5, is DVKVTQSSRYLVKRTGEKVFLECVQDMDHENMFWYRQDPGLGLRLIYFSYDVKMKEKGDIPEGYSVSREKKERFSLILESASTNQTSMYLCASRNRDLRGRSNQPQHFGDGTRLSIL.

This clone appeared a few times. The chain has TRBV6-5 and TRBJ1-2; the D is unclear. Germline-derived CDR1 and CDR2 are MNHEY and SVGAGI. Trimming removed 7 bases at V and 0 bases at J, with 12 bases between. CDR3 size: 14 residues. CDR3 coding DNA: TGTGCCAGCACCGATGCCGGAGCTAACTATGGCTACACCTTC. Translation: CASTDAGANYGYTF.

The chain has TRBV10-3 and TRBJ2-7; a weak D match, TRBD2 (6 bases). This CDR3 has 13 amino acids. The germline gives CDR1 ENHRY, CDR2 SYGVKD. Trimming removed 10 bases at V and 3 bases at J, with 16 bases between. As DNA, the CDR3 is TGTGCCAGTAGCGGAGTTGGAGGCTACGAGCAGTACTTC. Amino acids: CASSGVGGYEQYF.

In this sample, this clone turned up a few times. The chain recombines TRBV13 with TRBJ2-5, with D uncertain. The DNA end lines up better with TRBJ2-7; the J call may be wrong. CDR1 PRHDT and CDR2 FYEKMQ come from the germline V gene (reference sequence). This CDR3 is 15 amino acids long. CDR3 in DNA: TGTGCCAGCAGCTCCCACCCTCTACAGAGGTACGAGCAGTACTTC. The encoded protein is CASSSHPLQRYEQYF.

This rearrangement joins TRBV28 to TRBJ2-3; D unclear. Germline CDR1 reads MDHEN; CDR2 reads SYDVKM. Trimming stripped 2 bases from V and 5 bases from J, with 2 bases between. The CDR3 totals 11 residues. The CDR3 DNA follows: TGTGCCAGCAGTTTAGAAGATACGCAGTATTTT. It translates to CASSLEDTQYF.

The chain links TRBV6-5 to TRBJ1-1, with D possibly TRBD1 on 5 matching bases. The germline V gene encodes CDR1 MNHEY and CDR2 SVGAGI. CDR3 length: 15 residues. Trimming took 0 bases from V and 3 from J, leaving 11 bases between them. The CDR3 loop is CASSYSRRGDTEAFF. CDR3 in DNA: TGTGCCAGCAGTTACTCGAGGCGGGGGGACACTGAAGCTTTCTTT.

The chain employs TRBV7-3 and TRBJ2-3; D not resolved. The CDR3 length is 13 residues. The germline V and J ends were trimmed by 2 bases and 0 bases, with 3 bases remaining between them. The germline V gene has CDR1 SGHTA and CDR2 FQGTGA. CDR3 DNA: TGTGCCAGCAGCTTAGTAAGCACAGATACGCAGTATTTT. This gives the protein CASSLVSTDTQYF.

A few counts support this clone. The V gene is TRBV18, the J gene TRBJ2-1; 8 bases align to TRBD2. This CDR3 has 16 residues. After removal of 6 bases from V and 5 bases from J, the junction contained 12 bases not matched to a gene. Per the germline V gene, CDR1 is KGHSH and CDR2 is LQKENI. In DNA form, the CDR3 reads TGTGCCAGCTCCCCTGATTCTGCGGGAGGCAACAATGAGCAGTTCTTC. The encoded protein is CASSPDSAGGNNEQFF.